This TCR beta chain was recovered during a study of cytomegalovirus exposure and HLA in healthy donors. V was clipped by 6 bases and J by 0 bases, with 11 bases between them. From germline, CDR1 is MNHEY and CDR2 SMNVEV (reference sequence). This CDR3 has 14 residues. Method: immunoSEQ multiplex PCR; TCRdb's copy keeps in-frame clones and lacks some. The sample holds around 73,000 clones, approximately 90% seen once. This receptor was identified in a woman between 18 and 30 years old in good health and CMV-seropositive. Sequenced sample: PBMCs. The chain combines TRBV27 with TRBJ1-2; no clear D. CDR3 in DNA: TGTGCCAGCAGCCGATACAAAGCTAACTATGGCTACACCTTC. Encoded protein: CASSRYKANYGYTF.